This TCR beta chain was profiled in a study of PD-L1 blockade in urothelial cancer. Study in general: Each participant's history included 0 to 3 prior chemotherapy regimens. The researchers analyzed blood 3 weeks (second dose) and 6 weeks after treatment start. Blood samples contained a median about 150,000 T cells.

V was shortened by 6 bases and J by 3 bases, with 10 bases between the two germline ends. The CDR3 has 13 amino acids. Germline V gene data show CDR1 as MDHEN and CDR2 as SYDVKM. Data came from immunoSEQ multiplex PCR; TCRdb stores just in-frame clones and leaves some out. The table includes around 21,000 clones, over 75% detected once. Time point defined: peripheral blood 6 weeks after treatment start. The TCR comes from a man aged 50 or older with urothelial cancer. The source material was PBMCs, sampled around atezolizumab (anti-PD-L1) treatment. J is TRBJ2-3 and V is TRBV28; D not resolved. CDR3: CASRTDKTDTQYF. CDR3 nucleotides: TGTGCCAGCAGGACTGATAAAACAGATACGCAGTATTTT.